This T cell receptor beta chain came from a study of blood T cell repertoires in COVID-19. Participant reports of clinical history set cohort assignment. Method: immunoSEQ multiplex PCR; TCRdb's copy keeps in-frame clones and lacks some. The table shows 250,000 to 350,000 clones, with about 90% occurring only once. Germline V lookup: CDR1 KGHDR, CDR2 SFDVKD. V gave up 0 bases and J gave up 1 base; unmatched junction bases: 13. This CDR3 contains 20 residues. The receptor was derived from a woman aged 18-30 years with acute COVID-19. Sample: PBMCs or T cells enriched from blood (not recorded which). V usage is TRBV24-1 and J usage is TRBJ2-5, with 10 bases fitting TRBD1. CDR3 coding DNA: TGTGCCACCAGTGATTTGCCAAGGGACAGGGGTCAGCCCCTCCAAGAGACCCAGTACTTC. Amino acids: CATSDLPRDRGQPLQETQYF.